The clone carrying this TCR beta chain was counted only a few times. TCRdb fed the 5' RACE reads into MiXCR, producing one record per CDR3 protein. The table has approximately 300,000 distinct CDR3 sequences, 9.5% to 12% seen once; the top ten hold under 4%. The data were obtained in a study of T cells after yellow fever vaccination. The ends were cut back, 4 bases at V and 12 bases at J, with 10 bases in the middle. CDR1 MNHEY and CDR2 SVGAGI come from the germline V gene. CDR3 length: 11 residues. This clonotype originated in a man in his late teens or twenties who received the YFV17D yellow fever vaccine. Material: CD4+ T cells sorted from PBMCs, obtained 45 days after the yellow fever booster vaccination. J is TRBJ2-1 and V is TRBV6-5; D is ambiguous. The CDR3: CASSSSGAQFF. Here the CDR3 DNA reads TGTGCCAGCAGTTCTAGTGGAGCGCAGTTCTTC.